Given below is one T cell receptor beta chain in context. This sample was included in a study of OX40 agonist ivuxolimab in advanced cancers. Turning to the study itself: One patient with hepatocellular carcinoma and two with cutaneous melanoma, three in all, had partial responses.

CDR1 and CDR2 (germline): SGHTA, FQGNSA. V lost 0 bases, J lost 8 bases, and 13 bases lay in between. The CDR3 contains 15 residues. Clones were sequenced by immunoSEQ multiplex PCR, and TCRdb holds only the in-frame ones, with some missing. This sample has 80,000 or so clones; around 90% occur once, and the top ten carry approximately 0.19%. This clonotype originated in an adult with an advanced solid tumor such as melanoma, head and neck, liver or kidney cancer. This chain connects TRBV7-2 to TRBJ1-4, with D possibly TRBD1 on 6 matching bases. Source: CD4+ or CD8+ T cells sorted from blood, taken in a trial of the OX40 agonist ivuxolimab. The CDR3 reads CASSLAGRGKEKLFF. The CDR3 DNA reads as TGTGCCAGCAGCTTAGCTGGCAGGGGCAAGGAAAAACTGTTTTTT.